This TCR beta chain was documented in a study of neurological immune-mediated disorders. One entry per CDR3 protein, called by TCRdb with MiXCR from the 5' RACE reads. The top ten hold 1% to 1.5% of the sample, which has about 69,000 distinct CDR3 sequences, about 4.2% seen once. Germline CDR1 is SEHNR and CDR2 is FQNEAQ (reference sequence). Trimming removed 1 base at V and 4 bases at J, with 10 bases between. The CDR3 consists of 14 residues. This clonotype has a count of ten or more. This clonotype was obtained from a man aged 25 to 40 with multiple sclerosis. V and J are TRBV7-9 and TRBJ1-2; no reliable D call. The sample comprised PBMCs. The CDR3 nucleotides read TGTGCCAGCAGCTTAGAAACAGAGAGCTATGGCTACACCTTC. Encoded protein: CASSLETESYGYTF.